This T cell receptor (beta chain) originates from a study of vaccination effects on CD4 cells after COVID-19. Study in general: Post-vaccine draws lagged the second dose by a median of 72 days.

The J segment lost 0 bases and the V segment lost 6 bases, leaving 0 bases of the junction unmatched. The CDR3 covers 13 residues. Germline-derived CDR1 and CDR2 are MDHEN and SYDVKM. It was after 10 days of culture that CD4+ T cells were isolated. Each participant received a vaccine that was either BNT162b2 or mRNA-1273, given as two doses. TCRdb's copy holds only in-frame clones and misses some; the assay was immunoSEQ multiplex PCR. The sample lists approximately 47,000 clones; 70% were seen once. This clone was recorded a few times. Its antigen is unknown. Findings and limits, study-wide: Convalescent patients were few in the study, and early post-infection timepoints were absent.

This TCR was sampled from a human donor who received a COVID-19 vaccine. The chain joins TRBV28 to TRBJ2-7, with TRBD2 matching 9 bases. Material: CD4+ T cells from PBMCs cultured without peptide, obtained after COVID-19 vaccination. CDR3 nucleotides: TGTGCCAGCAGGACTAGCGGCTCCTACGAGCAGTACTTC. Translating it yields CASRTSGSYEQYF.